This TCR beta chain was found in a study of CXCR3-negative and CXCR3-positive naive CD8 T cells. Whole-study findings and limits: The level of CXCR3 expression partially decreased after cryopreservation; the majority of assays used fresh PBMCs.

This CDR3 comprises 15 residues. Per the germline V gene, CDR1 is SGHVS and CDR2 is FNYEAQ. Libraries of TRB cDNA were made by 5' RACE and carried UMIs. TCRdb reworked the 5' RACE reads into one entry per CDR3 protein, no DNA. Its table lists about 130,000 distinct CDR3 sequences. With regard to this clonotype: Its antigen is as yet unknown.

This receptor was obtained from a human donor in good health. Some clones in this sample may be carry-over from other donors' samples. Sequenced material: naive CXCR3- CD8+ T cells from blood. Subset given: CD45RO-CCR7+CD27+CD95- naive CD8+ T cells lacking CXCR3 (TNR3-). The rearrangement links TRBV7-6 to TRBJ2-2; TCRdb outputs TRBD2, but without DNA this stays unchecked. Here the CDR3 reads CASSLESGGTGELFF.